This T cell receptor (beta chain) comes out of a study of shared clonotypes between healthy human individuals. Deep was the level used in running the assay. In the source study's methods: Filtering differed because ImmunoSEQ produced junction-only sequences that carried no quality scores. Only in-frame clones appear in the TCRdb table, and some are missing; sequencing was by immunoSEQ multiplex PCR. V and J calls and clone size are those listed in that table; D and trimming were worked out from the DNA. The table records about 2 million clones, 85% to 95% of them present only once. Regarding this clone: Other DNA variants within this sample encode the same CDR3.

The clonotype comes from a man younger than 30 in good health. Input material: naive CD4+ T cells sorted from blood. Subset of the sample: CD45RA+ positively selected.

CDR3 protein: CASSLLAGTYNEQFF. CDR3 nucleotides: TGTGCCAGCAGTTTACTTGCGGGGACCTACAATGAGCAGTTCTTC. The V gene is TRBV28, the J gene TRBJ2-1, with D possibly being TRBD2 (6 bases). Germline V gene lookup returns CDR1 MDHEN and CDR2 SYDVKM. CDR3 size: 15 residues. Deletions cut 2 bases from V and 2 bases from J, with 10 bases between.